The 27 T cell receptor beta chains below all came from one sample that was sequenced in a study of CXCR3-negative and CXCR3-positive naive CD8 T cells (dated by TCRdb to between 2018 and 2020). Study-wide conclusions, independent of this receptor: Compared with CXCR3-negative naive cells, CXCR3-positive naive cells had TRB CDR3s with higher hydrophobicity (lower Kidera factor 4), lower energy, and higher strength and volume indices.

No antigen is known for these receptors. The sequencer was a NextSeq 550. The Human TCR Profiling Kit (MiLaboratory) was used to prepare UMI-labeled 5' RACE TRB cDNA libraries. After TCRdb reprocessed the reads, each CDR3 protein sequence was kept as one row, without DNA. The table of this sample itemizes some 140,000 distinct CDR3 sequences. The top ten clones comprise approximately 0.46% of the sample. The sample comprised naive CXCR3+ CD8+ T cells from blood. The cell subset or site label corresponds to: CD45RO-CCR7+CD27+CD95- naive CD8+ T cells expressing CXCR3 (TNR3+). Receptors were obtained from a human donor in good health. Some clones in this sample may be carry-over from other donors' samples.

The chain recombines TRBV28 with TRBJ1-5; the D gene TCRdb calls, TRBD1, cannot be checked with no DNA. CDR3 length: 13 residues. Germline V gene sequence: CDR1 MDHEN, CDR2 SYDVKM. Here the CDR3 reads CASSSLQGRTQHF.

This CDR3 reads CASSDGGLAQNYNEQFF. The chain employs TRBV5-1 and TRBJ2-1; TCRdb's D call, TRBD2, is unchecked because there is no DNA. Germline CDR1 and CDR2: SGHRS and YFSETQ. CDR3 size: 17 residues.

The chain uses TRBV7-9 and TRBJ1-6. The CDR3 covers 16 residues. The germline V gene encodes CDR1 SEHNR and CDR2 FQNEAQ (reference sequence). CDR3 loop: CASSTTAAGRNSPLHF.

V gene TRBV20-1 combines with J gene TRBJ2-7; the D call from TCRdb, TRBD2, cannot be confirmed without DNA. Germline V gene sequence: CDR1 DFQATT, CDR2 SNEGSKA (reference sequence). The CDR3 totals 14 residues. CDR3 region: CSARTSGAAYEQYF.

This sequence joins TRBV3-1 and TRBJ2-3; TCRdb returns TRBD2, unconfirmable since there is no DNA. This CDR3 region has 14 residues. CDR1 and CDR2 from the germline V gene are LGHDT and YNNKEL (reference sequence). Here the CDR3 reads CASSQGGAGGTQYF.

The CDR3 sequence: CASSYPRTGMNTEAFF. This sequence joins TRBV6-6 and TRBJ1-1; TCRdb lists TRBD1, though no DNA is available to test this call. CDR1 and CDR2 (germline): MNHNY, SVGAGI (reference sequence). The CDR3 sequence is 16 residues long.

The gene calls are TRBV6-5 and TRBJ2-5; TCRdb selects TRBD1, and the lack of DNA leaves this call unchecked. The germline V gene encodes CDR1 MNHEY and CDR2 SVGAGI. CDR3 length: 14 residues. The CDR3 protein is CASSLDRLEETQYF.

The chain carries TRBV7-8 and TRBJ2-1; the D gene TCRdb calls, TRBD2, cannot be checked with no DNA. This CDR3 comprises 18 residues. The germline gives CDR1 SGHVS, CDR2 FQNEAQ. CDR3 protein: CASTTGGASELLYYEQFF.

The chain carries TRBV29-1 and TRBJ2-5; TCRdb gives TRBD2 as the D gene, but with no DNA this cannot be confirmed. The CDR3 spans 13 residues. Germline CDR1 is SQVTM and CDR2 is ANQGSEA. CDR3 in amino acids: CSVLWRLQETQYF.

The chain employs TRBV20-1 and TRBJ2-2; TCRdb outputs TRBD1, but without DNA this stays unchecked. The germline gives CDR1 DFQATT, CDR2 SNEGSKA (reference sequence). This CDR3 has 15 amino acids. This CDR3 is CSANPFGQNTGELFF.

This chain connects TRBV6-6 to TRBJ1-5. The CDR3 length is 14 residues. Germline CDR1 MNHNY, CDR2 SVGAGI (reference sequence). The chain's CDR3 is CASSYTGEDQPQHF.

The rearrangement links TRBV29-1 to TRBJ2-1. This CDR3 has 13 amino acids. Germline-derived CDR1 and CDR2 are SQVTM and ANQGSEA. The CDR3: CSVGGLTYNEQFF.

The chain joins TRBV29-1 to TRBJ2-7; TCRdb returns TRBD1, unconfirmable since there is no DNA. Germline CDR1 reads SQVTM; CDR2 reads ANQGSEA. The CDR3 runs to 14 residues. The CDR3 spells CSVEGSGIPYEQYF.

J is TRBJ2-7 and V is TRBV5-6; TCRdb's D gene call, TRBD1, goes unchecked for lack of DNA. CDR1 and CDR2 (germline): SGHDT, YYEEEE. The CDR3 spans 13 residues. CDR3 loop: CASSMGQSYEQYF.

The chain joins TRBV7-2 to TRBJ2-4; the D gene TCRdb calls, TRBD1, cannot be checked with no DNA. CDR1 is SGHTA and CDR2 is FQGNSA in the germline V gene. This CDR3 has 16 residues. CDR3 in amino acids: CASSLVFVAGVDIQYF.

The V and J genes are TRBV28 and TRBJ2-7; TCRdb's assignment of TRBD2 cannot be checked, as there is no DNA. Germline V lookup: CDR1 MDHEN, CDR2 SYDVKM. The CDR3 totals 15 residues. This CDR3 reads CASIDLAGGVGEQYF.

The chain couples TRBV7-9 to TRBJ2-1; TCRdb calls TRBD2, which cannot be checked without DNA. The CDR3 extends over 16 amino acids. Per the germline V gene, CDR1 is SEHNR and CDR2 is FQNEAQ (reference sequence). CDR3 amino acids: CASSPGLAGLNFEQFF.

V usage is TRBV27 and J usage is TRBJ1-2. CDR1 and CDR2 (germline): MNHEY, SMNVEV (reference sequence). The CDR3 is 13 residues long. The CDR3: CASREVVFYGYTF.

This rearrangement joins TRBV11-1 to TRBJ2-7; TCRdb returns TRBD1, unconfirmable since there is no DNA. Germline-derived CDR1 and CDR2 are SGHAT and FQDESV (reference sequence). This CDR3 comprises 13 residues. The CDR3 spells CASSWEGHYEQYF.

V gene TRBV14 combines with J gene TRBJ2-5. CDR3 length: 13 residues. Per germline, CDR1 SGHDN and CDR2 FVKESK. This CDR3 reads CASSQEYQETQYF.

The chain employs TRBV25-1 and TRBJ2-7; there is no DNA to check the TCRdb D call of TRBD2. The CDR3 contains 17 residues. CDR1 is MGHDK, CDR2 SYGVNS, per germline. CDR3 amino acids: CASSPGLAGGPIYEQYF.

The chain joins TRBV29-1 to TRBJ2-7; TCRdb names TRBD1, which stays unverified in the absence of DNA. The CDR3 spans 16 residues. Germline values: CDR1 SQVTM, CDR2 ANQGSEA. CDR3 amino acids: CSVEDWQGANSYEQYF.

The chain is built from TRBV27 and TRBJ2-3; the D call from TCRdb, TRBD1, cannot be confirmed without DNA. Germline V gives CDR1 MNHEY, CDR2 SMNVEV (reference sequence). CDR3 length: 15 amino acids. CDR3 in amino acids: CASSPRQGWVDTQYF.

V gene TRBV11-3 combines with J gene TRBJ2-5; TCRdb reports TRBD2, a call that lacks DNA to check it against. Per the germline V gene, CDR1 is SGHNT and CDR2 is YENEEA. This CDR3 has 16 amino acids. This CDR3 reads CASSLWASGGEETQYF.

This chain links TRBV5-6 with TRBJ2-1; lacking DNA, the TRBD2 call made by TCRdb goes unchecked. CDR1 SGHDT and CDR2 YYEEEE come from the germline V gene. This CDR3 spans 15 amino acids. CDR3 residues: CASSLERAAYNEQFF.

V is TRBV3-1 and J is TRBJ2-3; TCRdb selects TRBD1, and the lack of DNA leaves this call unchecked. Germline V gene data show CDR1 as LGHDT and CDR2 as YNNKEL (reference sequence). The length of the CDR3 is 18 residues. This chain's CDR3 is CASSPPGTGGASTDTQYF.

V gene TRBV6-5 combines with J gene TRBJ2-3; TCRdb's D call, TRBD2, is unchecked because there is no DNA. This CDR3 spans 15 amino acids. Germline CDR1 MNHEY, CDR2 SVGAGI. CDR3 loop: CASSSLAGGRDTQYF.